These 3 T cell receptor beta chains came from one sample sequenced in a study of technical replicates of blood from several donors. The table came from immunoSEQ multiplex PCR; TCRdb's copy has only in-frame clones and leaves some out. The sample shows 75,000 to 95,000 clones, roughly 94% of them seen only once. The specimen was T cells isolated from PBMCs. The source is a human donor in good health.

This chain links TRBV18 with TRBJ2-5; D remains unclear. Trimming took off 0 bases at V and 2 bases at J, with 4 bases between the two ends. CDR1 KGHSH and CDR2 LQKENI come from the germline V gene. CDR3 size: 13 residues. Written as DNA, the CDR3 is TGTGCCAGCTCACCACCCCCTCAAGAGACCCAGTACTTC. Translating it yields CASSPPPQETQYF.

This clone was seen just once. At one end, the junction sequence differs from germline, possibly due to a read error. The chain couples TRBV20-1 to TRBJ2-5, with a weak D call TRBD1 (5 bases). Germline CDR1 is DFQATT and CDR2 is SNEGSKA (reference sequence). The CDR3 has 11 amino acids. CDR3 in DNA: TGTGGGCTAGGGGATCAAGAGACCCAGTACTTC. Translating gives CGLGDQETQYF.

The gene calls are TRBV27 and TRBJ2-2; TRBD2 aligns across 9 bases. Germline-derived CDR1 and CDR2 are MNHEY and SMNVEV (reference sequence). The length of the CDR3 is 13 residues. The V and J ends lost 10 bases and 8 bases, in that order; junction bases with no gene match: 8. The CDR3, as DNA: TGTGCCACTGCGGGAGGGCCGTTAGGGGAGCTGTTTTTT. Protein product: CATAGGPLGELFF.